Here is one T cell receptor (beta chain) with its context. PCR primers comprised 60 Vbeta and 13 Jbeta primers. Some clones are missing from TCRdb's copy, which holds only in-frame ones; the method was immunoSEQ multiplex PCR. The table has around 65,000 clones, approximately 70% seen once. The data originate from a study of cytomegalovirus exposure and HLA in healthy donors. Germline V lookup: CDR1 MNHEY, CDR2 SVGAGI. The CDR3 sequence is 13 residues long. The V end was cut by 6 bases, the J end by 2 bases, with 9 bases between. The sequence came from a man aged 40-55 years in good health and CMV-seropositive. Sequenced input: PBMCs. The chain couples TRBV6-5 to TRBJ2-3; weak D call: TRBD2 (6 bases). The CDR3 loop is CASRRTTTDTQYF. The CDR3 DNA reads TGTGCCAGCAGGCGGACTACCACAGATACGCAGTATTTT.